The 13 T cell receptor beta chains presented below share a single source sample, sequenced in a study of graft-versus-host responses after intestinal transplantation. Generated by immunoSEQ multiplex PCR, the TCRdb table keeps only in-frame clones and is missing some. The table includes about 6,400 clones, around four fifths detected once. Intraepithelial and lamina propria lymphocytes were freed from processed graft tissue. The material was ileum tissue, obtained nearly 310 days after intestinal transplant. These receptor sequences come from a human patient who received an intestinal transplant, so some T cells may come from the graft donor.

This rearrangement joins TRBV28 to TRBJ1-1; D uncertain. V lost 6 bases to trimming and J lost 0 bases, with 8 bases between them. The germline V gene encodes CDR1 MDHEN and CDR2 SYDVKM. The CDR3 has 13 residues. The CDR3 region is CASRPGLNTEAFF. CDR3 nucleotide sequence: TGTGCCAGCAGACCGGGATTGAACACTGAAGCTTTCTTT.

V usage is TRBV9 and J usage is TRBJ2-3; D remains ambiguous. Germline values: CDR1 SGDLS, CDR2 YYNGEE. This CDR3 has 13 amino acids. Trimming pared 7 bases from V and 0 bases from J, leaving 9 bases between. CDR3 amino acids: CASGRASTDTQYF. The CDR3 coding sequence is TGTGCCAGCGGCCGCGCTAGCACAGATACGCAGTATTTT.

The CDR3 here is CASSQEQWNTEAFF. For the CDR3, the DNA is TGTGCCAGCAGCCAAGAACAGTGGAACACTGAAGCTTTCTTT. The genes are TRBV4-2 and TRBJ1-1; D remains ambiguous. Per germline, CDR1 LGHNA and CDR2 YNFKEQ. The CDR3 covers 14 residues. With 0 bases removed from V and 1 base from J, the gap between germline ends came to 6 bases.

The chain combines TRBV21-1 with TRBJ2-5; TRBD2 was called by the table and not checked on the DNA. The J call may be mistaken, given a closer DNA end match to TRBJ2-7. TRBV21-1 constitutes a pseudogene. This CDR3 comprises 17 residues. The CDR3 DNA reads TGTGCCAGCAGCAAAGCACCCGCCCCGGGAGGCTCCTACGAGCAGTACTTC. Protein product: CASSKAPAPGGSYEQYF.

The chain carries TRBV7-2 and TRBJ2-2; D might be TRBD2 (6 bases). The germline V gene has CDR1 SGHTA and CDR2 FQGNSA. The CDR3 contains 14 residues. The V end lost 5 bases, the J end lost 4 bases, and 11 bases lay between the germline ends. The CDR3 coding sequence is TGTGCCAGCAGCACGGGAGCGCGCACCGGGGAGCTGTTTTTT. This translates into CASSTGARTGELFF. The entire variable domain, with the rest obtained from reference TRBV7-2 and TRBJ2-2, is as follows: GAGVSQSPSNKVTEKGKDVELRCDPISGHTALYWYRQSLGQGLEFLIYFQGNSAPDKSGLPSDRFSAERTGGSVSTLTIQRTQQEDSAVYLCASSTGARTGELFFGEGSRLTVL.

V usage is TRBV6-6 and J usage is TRBJ1-2; D is ambiguous. The V gene lost 6 bases and the J gene lost 4 bases, with 15 bases spanning the gap. The CDR3 spans 14 residues. Germline V CDR1 and CDR2: MNHNY, SVGAGI (reference sequence). CDR3 DNA: TGTGCCAGCAGGCAGCTCCGGGAACGCTATGGCTACACCTTC. It yields the protein CASRQLRERYGYTF.

This chain uses TRBV14 with TRBJ1-3; D call uncertain. CDR3 length: 14 residues. Germline CDR1 is SGHDN and CDR2 is FVKESK. The germline V and J ends were trimmed by 0 bases and 3 bases, with 6 bases remaining between them. CDR3 loop: CASSQDKGGNTIYF. The CDR3, as DNA: TGTGCCAGCAGCCAAGACAAGGGTGGAAACACCATATATTTT.

This rearrangement joins TRBV2 to TRBJ2-7; D gene ambiguous. The CDR3 extends over 13 amino acids. Per the germline V gene, CDR1 is SNHLY and CDR2 is FYNNEI. The ends were cut back, 4 bases at V and 6 bases at J, with 13 bases in the middle. The CDR3 sequence is CASSVFPGGEQYF. DNA of the CDR3: TGTGCCAGCAGTGTATTTCCCGGTGGCGAGCAGTACTTC.

The V and J genes are TRBV28 and TRBJ2-3; TRBD2 matches 13 bases. The V segment lost 5 bases and the J segment 0 bases; nucleotides outside the gene matches: 14. Per the germline V gene, CDR1 is MDHEN and CDR2 is SYDVKM. The CDR3 extends over 20 amino acids. CDR3 bases: TGTGCCAGCAGTCCAGGACTAGCGGGAGACACCTGGACTAGCACAGATACGCAGTATTTT. As protein: CASSPGLAGDTWTSTDTQYF.

The chain combines TRBV5-8 with TRBJ1-4; 9 bases agree with TRBD1. V lost 4 bases, J lost 2 bases, and 3 bases stayed unmatched. Germline CDR1 reads SGHTS; CDR2 reads YDEGEE. The CDR3 consists of 15 residues. In DNA form, the CDR3 reads TGTGCCAGCAGCCACGGGACAGGGACTAATGAAAAACTGTTTTTT. This translates into CASSHGTGTNEKLFF. The entire variable domain, with the rest obtained from reference TRBV5-8 and TRBJ1-4, is as follows: EAGVTQSPTHLIKTRGQQATLRCSPISGHTSVYWYQQALGLGLQFLLWYDEGEERNRGNFPPRFSGRQFPNYSSELNVNALELEDSALYLCASSHGTGTNEKLFFGSGTQLSVL.

By its share, this clone is large. The chain carries TRBV6-4 and TRBJ2-2, with TRBD2 matching 8 bases. The V gene's germline CDR1 is MRHNA and CDR2 SNTAGT. CDR3 length: 14 residues. J was trimmed by 5 bases and V by 5 bases; bases with no gene match: 4. The CDR3 DNA follows: TGTGCCAGCAGTACCCAGCGGGGGACCGGGGAGCTGTTTTTT. Its translation: CASSTQRGTGELFF.

In its sample, this clone was seen once. This sequence joins TRBV5-1 and TRBJ2-3; 10 bases map to TRBD2. The CDR3 runs to 16 residues. The J segment lost 5 bases and the V segment lost 0 bases, leaving 6 bases of the junction unmatched. Germline V gene lookup returns CDR1 SGHRS and CDR2 YFSETQ. CDR3 nucleotides: TGCGCCAGCAGCTTGGTAAGCGGGGGGGCCGTAGATACGCAGTATTTT. The encoded protein is CASSLVSGGAVDTQYF.

The chain couples TRBV6-1 to TRBJ2-5; tentatively, D is TRBD1 or TRBD2 (5 bases each). The V gene's germline CDR1 is MNHNS and CDR2 SASEGT. This CDR3 region has 15 residues. The V and J ends lost 6 bases and 1 base respectively, with 15 bases between them. CDR3 loop: CASSGTAGTQETQYF. The CDR3 DNA sequence: TGTGCCAGCAGCGGAACAGCCGGGACCCAAGAGACCCAGTACTTC.